Listed below are T cell receptor beta chains from one sample, sequenced in a study of molecular identifiers for immune sequencing clone quantification. TCRdb reprocessed the PCR reads with MiXCR, giving one entry per CDR3 protein. The sample shows approximately 550,000 distinct CDR3 sequences, about 25% of them seen only once. Sequenced sample: naive CD8+ T cells from blood, with Jurkat cell RNA spiked in. These receptors came from a human donor in good health. Some libraries in this study had Jurkat cell RNA spiked in. Both conserved end residues are part of each CDR3. The D gene is left open where the match is weak. Expanded clones are given a class, and other clones once, few, many or no size at all.

D gene: -
clone size: many
J gene: TRBJ2-3
V gene: TRBV5-6
CDR3 DNA: TGTGCCAGCAGCCGCATGACAGATACGCAGTATTTT
CDR3 protein: CASSRMTDTQYF

D gene: TRBD2
clone size: -
J gene: TRBJ2-2
V gene: TRBV3-1
CDR3 DNA: TGTGCCAGCAGCCAAGACGATCTAGCGGGAGTGAACACCGGGGAGCTGTTTTTT
CDR3 protein: CASSQDDLAGVNTGELFF

D gene: -
clone size: many
J gene: TRBJ1-1
V gene: TRBV6-5
CDR3 DNA: TGTGCCAGCAGTTATGGGGCTGAAGCTTTCTTT
CDR3 protein: CASSYGAEAFF

D gene: -
clone size: -
J gene: TRBJ1-5
V gene: TRBV2
CDR3 DNA: TGTGCCAGCAGTGAAGGTTACCAGACCAATCAGCCCCAGCATTTT
CDR3 protein: CASSEGYQTNQPQHF

D gene: -
clone size: -
J gene: TRBJ2-7
V gene: TRBV4-1
CDR3 DNA: TGCGCCAGCAGCCTAACCGGGACGGTGAGCTCCTACGAGCAGTACTTC
CDR3 protein: CASSLTGTVSSYEQYF

D gene: -
clone size: few
J gene: TRBJ2-7
V gene: TRBV27
CDR3 DNA: TGTGCCAGCAGTTGGGGTCCTACGGGGGAGCAGTACTTC
CDR3 protein: CASSWGPTGEQYF

D gene: TRBD1
clone size: -
J gene: TRBJ2-7
V gene: TRBV4-3
CDR3 DNA: TGCGCCAGCAGCGGGACAGGGGGTGTTTACGAGCAGTACTTC
CDR3 protein: CASSGTGGVYEQYF

D gene: -
clone size: many
J gene: TRBJ2-3
V gene: TRBV9
CDR3 DNA: TGTGCCAGCAGCGTAACTACAGGACGCCGGGAGAGCACAGATACGCAGTATTTT
CDR3 protein: CASSVTTGRRESTDTQYF

D gene: TRBD1
clone size: few
J gene: TRBJ1-3
V gene: TRBV19
CDR3 DNA: TGTGCCAGCAAGGGACAGGAACTTCTGAGAAACTCTGGAAACACCATATATTTT
CDR3 protein: CASKGQELLRNSGNTIYF

D gene: TRBD2
clone size: few
J gene: TRBJ2-7
V gene: TRBV20-1
CDR3 DNA: TGCAGTGCAGGTCTGGGACTAGCGGCCCCCTACGAGCAGTACTTC
CDR3 protein: CSAGLGLAAPYEQYF

D gene: -
clone size: -
J gene: TRBJ2-1
V gene: TRBV20-1
CDR3 DNA: TGCAGTGCTAGAGCGGCCGATACCTACAATGAGCAGTTCTTC
CDR3 protein: CSARAADTYNEQFF

D gene: -
clone size: -
J gene: TRBJ2-3
V gene: TRBV27
CDR3 DNA: TGTGCCAGCAGTTTATTAAGTTCAAGCGGGCCTAGCACAGATACGCAGTATTTT
CDR3 protein: CASSLLSSSGPSTDTQYF

D gene: -
clone size: few
J gene: TRBJ1-5
V gene: TRBV6-2/TRBV6-3
CDR3 DNA: TGTGCCAGCAGCTGGGACGGTTATAGCAATCAGCCCCAGCATTTT
CDR3 protein: CASSWDGYSNQPQHF

D gene: -
clone size: few
J gene: TRBJ2-1
V gene: TRBV7-9
CDR3 DNA: TGTGCCAGCAGCTTAGGGTTCGGGACGGAAAACAATGAGCAGTTCTTC
CDR3 protein: CASSLGFGTENNEQFF

D gene: -
clone size: many
J gene: TRBJ2-7
V gene: TRBV5-6
CDR3 DNA: TGTGCCAGCAGTGGTACCTCCTACGAGCAGTACTTC
CDR3 protein: CASSGTSYEQYF

D gene: -
clone size: -
J gene: TRBJ2-1
V gene: TRBV10-3
CDR3 DNA: TGTGCCATCAGTGAGCCATCGAGCTACAATGAGCAGTTCTTC
CDR3 protein: CAISEPSSYNEQFF

D gene: -
clone size: few
J gene: TRBJ2-7
V gene: TRBV14
CDR3 DNA: TGTGCCAGCAGCCAAGATTTCGGGCAGGCCTCCTACGAGCAGTACTTC
CDR3 protein: CASSQDFGQASYEQYF

D gene: -
clone size: few
J gene: TRBJ1-2
V gene: TRBV19
CDR3 DNA: TGTGCCAGTAGCGCGCAGGGAAACTATGGCTACACCTTC
CDR3 protein: CASSAQGNYGYTF

D gene: -
clone size: many
J gene: TRBJ2-7
V gene: TRBV25-1
CDR3 DNA: TGTGCCAGCGCCTCCGGCAGGGGATTTACCTACGAGCAGTACTTC
CDR3 protein: CASASGRGFTYEQYF

D gene: -
clone size: few
J gene: TRBJ2-3
V gene: TRBV6-5
CDR3 DNA: TGTGCCAGCAGCACAGGGTATGGGGGAGATACGCAGTATTTT
CDR3 protein: CASSTGYGGDTQYF

D gene: -
clone size: few
J gene: TRBJ2-7
V gene: TRBV30
CDR3 DNA: TGTGCCTGGAGTGGCCCCTCGGGGTACGAGCAGTACTTC
CDR3 protein: CAWSGPSGYEQYF

D gene: -
clone size: many
J gene: TRBJ2-4
V gene: TRBV20-1
CDR3 DNA: TGCAGTGCTAGAGCCCCGACTAAAAACATTCAGTACTTC
CDR3 protein: CSARAPTKNIQYF

D gene: TRBD2
clone size: many
J gene: TRBJ2-3
V gene: TRBV2
CDR3 DNA: TGTGCCAGCAGCCCTAGACTAGCGAAAACAGATACGCAGTATTTT
CDR3 protein: CASSPRLAKTDTQYF

D gene: -
clone size: many
J gene: TRBJ2-7
V gene: TRBV7-2
CDR3 DNA: TGTGCCAGCAGTTCCGGGACCTCCTACGAGCAGTACTTC
CDR3 protein: CASSSGTSYEQYF

D gene: TRBD2
clone size: many
J gene: TRBJ2-3
V gene: TRBV7-3
CDR3 DNA: TGTGCCAGCAGCGGTTGGGCTAGCGGGAGTCCTGCGGCAGATACGCAGTATTTT
CDR3 protein: CASSGWASGSPAADTQYF

D gene: -
clone size: many
J gene: TRBJ1-2
V gene: TRBV5-1
CDR3 DNA: TGCGCCAGCAGCTTCGAGACAGCGCACTATGGCTACACCTTC
CDR3 protein: CASSFETAHYGYTF

D gene: -
clone size: -
J gene: TRBJ2-7
V gene: TRBV7-9
CDR3 DNA: TGTGCCAGCAGCTTAGAGTACAGGGATTTTTACTTC
CDR3 protein: CASSLEYRDFYF

D gene: TRBD2
clone size: few
J gene: TRBJ2-1
V gene: TRBV7-2
CDR3 DNA: TGTGCCAGCAGCTTTATCGGGGGGGCAGATGAGCAGTTCTTC
CDR3 protein: CASSFIGGADEQFF

D gene: TRBD1
clone size: -
J gene: TRBJ2-5
V gene: TRBV7-9
CDR3 DNA: TGTGCCAGCAGCCTATGGACAGGGGGCATCCAAGAGACCCAGTACTTC
CDR3 protein: CASSLWTGGIQETQYF

D gene: -
clone size: -
J gene: TRBJ2-4
V gene: TRBV5-3
CDR3 DNA: TGTGCCAGCAGCTTTGATGAGGGCATGGGGGACATTCAGTACTTC
CDR3 protein: CASSFDEGMGDIQYF

D gene: TRBD2
clone size: -
J gene: TRBJ2-1
V gene: TRBV27
CDR3 DNA: TGTGCCAGCAGTTTCGGGCTAGCGGGGGGCAATGAGCAGTTCTTC
CDR3 protein: CASSFGLAGGNEQFF

D gene: -
clone size: few
J gene: TRBJ2-1
V gene: TRBV12-3/TRBV12-4
CDR3 DNA: TGTGCCAGCAGTTTAGACCCTTACAGCTCCTACAATGAGCAGTTCTTC
CDR3 protein: CASSLDPYSSYNEQFF

D gene: -
clone size: few
J gene: TRBJ1-2
V gene: TRBV19
CDR3 DNA: TGTGCCAGTAGTATAGTTCACACGCGGGCTAACTATGGCTACACCTTC
CDR3 protein: CASSIVHTRANYGYTF

D gene: TRBD1
clone size: few
J gene: TRBJ2-3
V gene: TRBV11-2
CDR3 DNA: TGTGCCAGCAGCTCGGCCGGGACAGGCTCCGGTGGGACCACAGATACGCAGTATTTT
CDR3 protein: CASSSAGTGSGGTTDTQYF

D gene: -
clone size: few
J gene: TRBJ1-2
V gene: TRBV29-1
CDR3 DNA: TGCAGCGTTGAACCCGGACAGAACAAACCCGATGGCTACACCTTC
CDR3 protein: CSVEPGQNKPDGYTF

D gene: -
clone size: -
J gene: TRBJ2-3
V gene: TRBV6-2/TRBV6-3
CDR3 DNA: TGTGCCAGCAGTCTTCACGTAAGGAGCGATACGCAGTATTTT
CDR3 protein: CASSLHVRSDTQYF

D gene: -
clone size: many
J gene: TRBJ2-5
V gene: TRBV29-1
CDR3 DNA: TGCAGCATCTTCACAGCGGCCGGCGAGACCCAGTACTTC
CDR3 protein: CSIFTAAGETQYF

D gene: -
clone size: -
J gene: TRBJ2-7
V gene: TRBV7-2
CDR3 DNA: TGTGCCAGCAGCGCGGACCCGGGAAGTTCCTACGAGCAGTACTTC
CDR3 protein: CASSADPGSSYEQYF

D gene: -
clone size: few
J gene: TRBJ2-7
V gene: TRBV4-3
CDR3 DNA: TGCGCCAGCAGCCAGGATACGGAGGCTTCTATCTACGAGCAGTACTTC
CDR3 protein: CASSQDTEASIYEQYF

D gene: TRBD2
clone size: -
J gene: TRBJ2-1
V gene: TRBV5-1
CDR3 DNA: TGCGCCAGCAACCCCGGGACTAACGACAATGAGCAGTTCTTC
CDR3 protein: CASNPGTNDNEQFF

D gene: -
clone size: many
J gene: TRBJ2-7
V gene: TRBV20-1
CDR3 DNA: TGCAGTGCCCGAGCTGGGGAAGTCTACGAGCAGTACTTC
CDR3 protein: CSARAGEVYEQYF

D gene: TRBD2
clone size: few
J gene: TRBJ2-3
V gene: TRBV6-1
CDR3 DNA: TGTGCCAGCAGTGTCAGGGAGGGTAACCCAGATACGCAGTATTTT
CDR3 protein: CASSVREGNPDTQYF

D gene: TRBD2
clone size: many
J gene: TRBJ2-7
V gene: TRBV7-2
CDR3 DNA: TGTGCCAGCAGCCTAGGACTAGCGGGAGGGCCAGCCTACGAGCAGTACTTC
CDR3 protein: CASSLGLAGGPAYEQYF

D gene: -
clone size: few
J gene: TRBJ2-4
V gene: TRBV5-6
CDR3 DNA: TGTGCCAGCAGCCCGGACGGAATAGCCAAAAACATTCAGTACTTC
CDR3 protein: CASSPDGIAKNIQYF

D gene: -
clone size: few
J gene: TRBJ2-3
V gene: TRBV2
CDR3 DNA: TGTGCCAGCAGTGAAGGGGGGGGCACAGATACGCAGTATTTT
CDR3 protein: CASSEGGGTDTQYF

D gene: -
clone size: many
J gene: TRBJ1-1
V gene: TRBV7-9
CDR3 DNA: TGTGCCAGCAGCCCCTGGGCAGAGAACACTGAAGCTTTCTTT
CDR3 protein: CASSPWAENTEAFF

D gene: -
clone size: -
J gene: TRBJ2-1
V gene: TRBV20-1
CDR3 DNA: TGCAGTGCTAGCTCCGGGACCCCTTACAATGAGCAGTTCTTC
CDR3 protein: CSASSGTPYNEQFF

D gene: TRBD1
clone size: -
J gene: TRBJ1-2
V gene: TRBV6-6
CDR3 DNA: TGTGCCAGCACCCAGTACCTTACAGGGGGCGGCTACACCTTC
CDR3 protein: CASTQYLTGGGYTF

D gene: -
clone size: -
J gene: TRBJ1-5
V gene: TRBV27
CDR3 DNA: TGTGCCAGCAGTCCCAGGACCTTCAATCAGCCCCAGCATTTT
CDR3 protein: CASSPRTFNQPQHF

D gene: -
clone size: -
J gene: TRBJ2-1
V gene: TRBV6-2/TRBV6-3
CDR3 DNA: TGTGCCAGCAGTTACGTGGGGCCTGAGCAGTTCTTC
CDR3 protein: CASSYVGPEQFF

D gene: TRBD2
clone size: -
J gene: TRBJ2-3
V gene: TRBV11-2
CDR3 DNA: TGTGCCAGCAGCTTAGAACTAGCGGGGGTGGATACGCAGTATTTC
CDR3 protein: CASSLELAGVDTQYF

D gene: -
clone size: -
J gene: TRBJ2-2
V gene: TRBV23-1
CDR3 DNA: TGCGCCAGCAGTCAACCTCCTCCGGGCGGTCCGAACACCGGGGAGCTGTTTTTT
CDR3 protein: CASSQPPPGGPNTGELFF

D gene: -
clone size: many
J gene: TRBJ1-5
V gene: TRBV28
CDR3 DNA: TGTGCCAGCAGCCCTATTAAGGTCAGCAATCAGCCCCAGCATTTT
CDR3 protein: CASSPIKVSNQPQHF

D gene: -
clone size: -
J gene: TRBJ1-5
V gene: TRBV30
CDR3 DNA: TGTGCCTGGAGTCCACAGGTTAGCAATCAGCCCCAGCATTTT
CDR3 protein: CAWSPQVSNQPQHF

D gene: -
clone size: few
J gene: TRBJ1-1
V gene: TRBV4-1
CDR3 DNA: TGCGCCAGCAGCCAAGAAGGTAGAAGCCCCCGCGAAGCTTTCTTT
CDR3 protein: CASSQEGRSPREAFF

D gene: TRBD1
clone size: few
J gene: TRBJ1-1
V gene: TRBV27
CDR3 DNA: TGTGCCAGCAGTGAATCTGGGACAGGGAGTACTGAAGCTTTCTTT
CDR3 protein: CASSESGTGSTEAFF